Following are 9 T cell receptor beta chains from one sample sequenced in a study of blood T cell repertoires in COVID-19. Method: immunoSEQ multiplex PCR; TCRdb's copy keeps in-frame clones and lacks some. The table records about 130,000 clones, 85% to 90% of them present only once. The sample taken for sequencing was peripheral blood. These receptors all stem from a human donor in a cohort sampled during active COVID-19.

J is TRBJ2-2 and V is TRBV7-2; no clear D. Trimming left V 8 bases short and J 5 bases short, with 12 bases between. Germline CDR1 and CDR2: SGHTA and FQGNSA. The CDR3 contains 13 residues. This CDR3 is CASYQVGTGELFF. As DNA, the CDR3 is TGTGCCAGCTATCAGGTTGGGACCGGGGAGCTGTTTTTT.

The chain has TRBV4-1 and TRBJ2-2, with TRBD1 matching 7 bases. Germline CDR1 and CDR2: MGHRA and YSYEKL. V was pared by 5 bases and J by 6 bases, with 9 bases of the junction left unmatched. The CDR3 is 15 amino acids. The CDR3 is CASSKGAAGAGELFF. The CDR3 nucleotides read TGCGCCAGCAGCAAGGGGGCCGCGGGTGCCGGGGAGCTGTTTTTT.

The V gene is TRBV4-3, the J gene TRBJ2-3; 10 bases fit TRBD2. V was clipped by 0 bases and J by 4 bases; unmatched bases: 16. CDR1 is LGHNA and CDR2 is YSLEER in the germline V gene. The CDR3 is made up of 20 amino acids. Here the CDR3 reads CASSQEGPAGGRLVADTQYF. CDR3 sequence (DNA): TGCGCCAGCAGCCAAGAAGGTCCAGCGGGGGGGCGGTTAGTAGCAGATACGCAGTATTTT.

V is TRBV9 and J is TRBJ2-3; D is ambiguous. Germline CDR1 is SGDLS and CDR2 is YYNGEE. The CDR3 is 15 amino acids. V lost 3 bases and J 4 bases, leaving 15 bases between the germline ends. CDR3 bases: TGTGCCAGCAGCGAACAATCACGCCTCGCAGATACGCAGTATTTT. The encoded protein is CASSEQSRLADTQYF.

In its sample, this clone was seen many times. J is TRBJ1-1 and V is TRBV2; TRBD1 matches 9 bases. This CDR3 is 13 amino acids long. CDR1 SNHLY and CDR2 FYNNEI come from the germline V gene. J lost 5 bases, V lost 5 bases, and 3 bases had no gene match. The CDR3 region is CASSLTGGTEAFF. CDR3 sequence (DNA): TGTGCCAGCAGTCTGACAGGGGGAACTGAAGCTTTCTTT. The full variable domain, its missing parts supplied by reference TRBV2 and TRBJ1-1, is EPEVTQTPSHQVTQMGQEVILRCVPISNHLYFYWYRQILGQKVEFLVSFYNNEISEKSEIFDDQFSVERPDGSNFTLKIRSTKLEDSAMYFCASSLTGGTEAFFGQGTRLTVV.

The CDR3 loop reads CAWDGDRIPTAEQYF. DNA of the CDR3: TGTGCCTGGGATGGGGACAGAATCCCGACGGCCGAGCAGTACTTC. The J gene is TRBJ2-7, the V gene TRBV30, with 7 bases matching TRBD1. The CDR3 covers 15 residues. Germline V gives CDR1 GTSNPN, CDR2 SVGIG (reference sequence). With V trimmed by 5 bases and J by 6 bases, 16 bases remained unmatched. The full variable domain, in which reference TRBV30 and TRBJ2-7 provide the parts outside the CDR3, is SQTIHQWPATLVQPVGSPLSLECTVEGTSNPNLYWYRQAAGRGLQLLFYSVGIGQISSEVPQNLSASRPQDRQFILSSKKLLLSDSGFYLCAWDGDRIPTAEQYFGPGTRLTVT.

The chain is built from TRBV19 and TRBJ2-3, with TRBD1 matching over 10 bases. Germline V gene data show CDR1 as LNHDA and CDR2 as SQIVND (reference sequence). J was trimmed by 5 bases and V by 5 bases; bases with no gene match: 7. There are 15 residues in the CDR3. The CDR3 DNA reads TGTGCCAGTAGTTTTGGGGACAGGGGAATAGATACGCAGTATTTT. This translates into CASSFGDRGIDTQYF.

CDR3 residues: CASSRTTGVEGNTEAFF. DNA for the CDR3: TGTGCCAGCAGCCGGACGACAGGGGTAGAAGGGAACACTGAAGCTTTCTTT. The V gene is TRBV7-9, the J gene TRBJ1-1; 8 bases fit TRBD1. After removal of 5 bases from V and 1 base from J, the junction contained 12 bases not matched to a gene. This CDR3 has 17 amino acids. Germline V gene data show CDR1 as SEHNR and CDR2 as FQNEAQ (reference sequence).

The rearrangement uses TRBV12-3 or TRBV12-4 and TRBJ2-5, with 7 bases fitting TRBD1. J was trimmed by 3 bases and V by 6 bases; bases with no gene match: 4. The CDR3 is 13 residues long. The CDR3 DNA sequence: TGTGCCAGCAGCAGGGGGATCAAAGAGACCCAGTACTTC. This sequence encodes CASSRGIKETQYF.